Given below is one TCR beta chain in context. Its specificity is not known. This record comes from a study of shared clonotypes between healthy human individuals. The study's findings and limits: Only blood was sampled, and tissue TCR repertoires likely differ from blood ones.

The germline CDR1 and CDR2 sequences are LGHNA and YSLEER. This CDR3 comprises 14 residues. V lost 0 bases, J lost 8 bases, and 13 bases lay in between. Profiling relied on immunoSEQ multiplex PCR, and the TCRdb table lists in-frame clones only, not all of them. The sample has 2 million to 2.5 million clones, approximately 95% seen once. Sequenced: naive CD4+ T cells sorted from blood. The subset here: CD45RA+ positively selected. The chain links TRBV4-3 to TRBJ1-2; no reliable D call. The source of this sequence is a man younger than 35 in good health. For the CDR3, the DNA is TGCGCCAGCAGCCAAGAAAGGGAGTTGGGCGGCTACACCTTC. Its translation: CASSQERELGGYTF.